This entry describes one TCR beta chain. Its antigen is undetermined. V lost 3 bases, J lost 7 bases, and 9 bases stayed unmatched. The CDR3 is 14 residues long. Looked up from germline, CDR1 is SGHNT and CDR2 is YYREEE (reference sequence). These data come from a study of OX40 agonist ivuxolimab in advanced cancers. In the study overall: The study gave patients intravenous ivuxolimab at 0.01 to 10 mg/kg every 2 weeks. The mean age was about 61 years, ranging from about 23 to 79, with around four fifths of participants male.

The protocol was immunoSEQ multiplex PCR, while the TCRdb copy is restricted to in-frame clones and leaves out a portion. This table holds around 60,000 clones, around 90% found once. Broader study findings: It was not determined which antigens were specifically recognized by the peripheral T cells that had undergone clonal expansion.

The TCR comes from an adult with an advanced solid tumor such as melanoma, head and neck, liver or kidney cancer. Material: CD4+ or CD8+ T cells sorted from blood, obtained in a trial of the OX40 agonist ivuxolimab. The chain employs TRBV5-4 and TRBJ2-5; 7 bases align to TRBD1. CDR3 amino acids: CASSSPGGRGTQYF. The CDR3 DNA follows: TGTGCCAGCAGCTCACCAGGGGGAAGAGGGACCCAGTACTTC.